This note documents a single TCR beta chain sequence. Investigators reverse transcribed all isolated RNA, so they sequenced expressed TCRB transcripts. About 3.57 million reads per sample on average were obtained from naive, central memory and regulatory T cell samples. TCRdb's copy holds only in-frame clones and misses some; the assay was immunoSEQ multiplex PCR. This sample yields 850,000 to 900,000 clones, of which about 17% are seen a single time; 0.02% to 0.025% belongs to the top ten. The sample comes from a study of beta chain features in type 1 diabetes. Trimming removed 5 bases from V and 0 bases from J, with 19 bases in between. The CDR3 covers 17 residues. Per the germline V gene, CDR1 is SGHTA and CDR2 is FQGNSA.

The chain carries TRBV7-2 and TRBJ2-5; D is perhaps TRBD1 or TRBD2 (5 bases each). This TCR came from a woman between 18 and 29 years old in good health. Sample: naive CD4+ T cells from blood. Here the CDR3 DNA reads TGTGCCAGCAGCCAATCCCAGGGATCGGGGTACCAAGAGACCCAGTACTTC. As protein: CASSQSQGSGYQETQYF.